These T cell receptor beta chains were read from a single sample in a study of T cells in Graves' hyperthyroidism and ophthalmopathy. Each CDR3 protein is one row after TCRdb ran MiXCR on the multiplex PCR reads. The repertoire includes around 340,000 distinct CDR3 sequences, approximately 18% of them detected once, and 45% to 50% sits in the top ten. What was sequenced was blood. The receptor source for this set is a woman aged 50 to 60 with Graves' hyperthyroidism. Both conserved end residues are part of each CDR3. The order of the fields is D gene, V gene, J gene, clone size, CDR3 protein, CDR3 DNA. D genes are given only for firm matches. Some rows have no size entry. The others give once, few or many, or a class for an expanded clone.

D gene: TRBD2
V gene: TRBV14
J gene: TRBJ2-7
clone size: few
CDR3 protein: CASSQEPSSGIYEQYF
CDR3 DNA: TGTGCCAGCAGCCAAGAGCCGTCTAGCGGGATCTACGAGCAGTACTTC

D gene: .
V gene: TRBV6-2/TRBV6-3
J gene: TRBJ1-5
clone size: few
CDR3 protein: CASQLLYSNQPQHF
CDR3 DNA: TGTGCCAGCCAGCTCTTGTATAGCAATCAGCCCCAGCATTTT

D gene: .
V gene: TRBV11-2
J gene: TRBJ1-1
clone size: many
CDR3 protein: CASSFLGTEFEAFF
CDR3 DNA: TGTGCCAGCAGCTTTCTCGGGACGGAGTTCGAAGCTTTCTTT

D gene: TRBD1
V gene: TRBV5-1
J gene: TRBJ1-2
clone size: .
CDR3 protein: CVSSSQQGGNYGYTF
CDR3 DNA: TGCGTCAGCAGCAGCCAACAGGGGGGAAACTATGGCTACACCTTC

D gene: .
V gene: TRBV6-2/TRBV6-3
J gene: TRBJ2-2
clone size: .
CDR3 protein: CASSVWGANTGELFF
CDR3 DNA: TGTGCCAGCAGTGTTTGGGGGGCGAACACCGGGGAGCTGTTTTTT

D gene: TRBD2
V gene: TRBV10-1
J gene: TRBJ2-2
clone size: .
CDR3 protein: CASSDSGLAGGPLDLFF
CDR3 DNA: TGCGCCAGCAGTGACTCAGGACTAGCGGGGGGCCCCCTGGATCTGTTTTTT

D gene: TRBD1
V gene: TRBV7-2
J gene: TRBJ2-2
clone size: few
CDR3 protein: CASSPRGLTGAVYISTGELFF
CDR3 DNA: TGTGCCAGCAGTCCAAGGGGGCTCACAGGGGCCGTCTACATTTCCACCGGGGAGCTGTTTTTT

D gene: .
V gene: TRBV20-1
J gene: TRBJ1-1
clone size: many
CDR3 protein: CSATGRNTEAFF
CDR3 DNA: TGCAGTGCAACCGGACGGAACACTGAAGCTTTCTTT

D gene: TRBD1
V gene: TRBV20-1
J gene: TRBJ1-1
clone size: many
CDR3 protein: CSAYTGTGSVTEAFF
CDR3 DNA: TGCAGTGCCTACACCGGGACAGGGTCGGTCACTGAAGCTTTCTTT

D gene: TRBD1
V gene: TRBV11-2
J gene: TRBJ1-1
clone size: many
CDR3 protein: CASTKTGWNTEAFF
CDR3 DNA: TGTGCCAGCACCAAGACAGGGTGGAACACTGAAGCTTTCTTT

D gene: .
V gene: TRBV5-4
J gene: TRBJ1-5
clone size: .
CDR3 protein: CASSPDPNQPQHF
CDR3 DNA: TGTGCCAGCAGTCCAGACCCCAATCAGCCCCAGCATTTT

D gene: .
V gene: TRBV6-2/TRBV6-3
J gene: TRBJ1-5
clone size: many
CDR3 protein: CASSRVGGSNQPQHF
CDR3 DNA: TGTGCCAGCAGCCGGGTGGGGGGGTCCAATCAGCCCCAGCATTTT

D gene: TRBD2
V gene: TRBV30
J gene: TRBJ2-1
clone size: many
CDR3 protein: CAWAGGAYNEQFF
CDR3 DNA: TGTGCCTGGGCCGGGGGGGCTTACAATGAGCAGTTCTTC

D gene: TRBD1
V gene: TRBV6-5
J gene: TRBJ2-1
clone size: few
CDR3 protein: CASSYRQGANNEQFF
CDR3 DNA: TGTGCCAGCAGTTACAGGCAGGGGGCTAACAATGAGCAGTTCTTC

D gene: .
V gene: TRBV12-3/TRBV12-4
J gene: TRBJ2-7
clone size: .
CDR3 protein: CASSLPSQGTDEQYF
CDR3 DNA: TGTGCCAGCAGTTTACCCTCGCAGGGTACGGACGAGCAGTACTTC

D gene: TRBD1
V gene: TRBV4-1
J gene: TRBJ2-6
clone size: .
CDR3 protein: CASSQVWTGDSGANVLTF
CDR3 DNA: TGCGCCAGCAGCCAAGTATGGACAGGGGACTCTGGGGCCAACGTCCTGACTTTC

D gene: .
V gene: TRBV6-5
J gene: TRBJ2-2
clone size: .
CDR3 protein: CASSYSWGRASAGELFF
CDR3 DNA: TGTGCCAGCAGTTACTCATGGGGGAGAGCAAGCGCCGGGGAGCTGTTTTTT

D gene: TRBD2
V gene: TRBV6-2/TRBV6-3
J gene: TRBJ2-1
clone size: few
CDR3 protein: CASSYPSTSGASYNEQFF
CDR3 DNA: TGTGCCAGCAGCTACCCCTCGACTAGCGGGGCTTCCTACAATGAGCAGTTCTTC

D gene: .
V gene: TRBV5-1
J gene: TRBJ1-5
clone size: .
CDR3 protein: CASSKAGLSNQPQHF
CDR3 DNA: TGCGCCAGCAGCAAGGCAGGGCTTAGCAATCAGCCCCAGCATTTT

D gene: .
V gene: TRBV27
J gene: TRBJ2-7
clone size: .
CDR3 protein: CASSSGQGFPYEQYF
CDR3 DNA: TGTGCCAGCAGTTCTGGGCAGGGGTTTCCCTACGAGCAGTACTTC

D gene: .
V gene: TRBV11-2
J gene: TRBJ1-2
clone size: many
CDR3 protein: CASSLAGTGSNYGYTF
CDR3 DNA: TGTGCCAGCAGCTTAGCGGGGACGGGGAGTAACTATGGCTACACCTTC

D gene: TRBD1
V gene: TRBV5-1
J gene: TRBJ1-4
clone size: many
CDR3 protein: CASSSTGGTHEKLFF
CDR3 DNA: TGCGCCAGCAGCTCGACAGGGGGAACTCATGAAAAACTGTTTTTT

D gene: TRBD2
V gene: TRBV20-1
J gene: TRBJ2-3
clone size: .
CDR3 protein: CSARTSGADTQYF
CDR3 DNA: TGCAGTGCTAGAACTAGCGGGGCAGATACGCAGTATTTT

D gene: .
V gene: TRBV2
J gene: TRBJ2-1
clone size: .
CDR3 protein: CASRKDNEQFF
CDR3 DNA: TGTGCCAGCAGGAAGGACAATGAGCAGTTCTTC

D gene: .
V gene: TRBV11-2
J gene: TRBJ2-3
clone size: once
CDR3 protein: CVSSSPLTSPPDTQYF
CDR3 DNA: TGTGTCAGCAGCTCTCCACTAACGTCTCCCCCAGATACGCAGTATTTT

D gene: .
V gene: TRBV6-1
J gene: TRBJ1-1
clone size: many
CDR3 protein: CASSDWLSQAFF
CDR3 DNA: TGTGCCAGCAGTGATTGGCTTTCCCAAGCTTTCTTT

D gene: .
V gene: TRBV20-1
J gene: TRBJ2-7
clone size: many
CDR3 protein: CSAQAAVSGNYEQYF
CDR3 DNA: TGCAGTGCTCAGGCCGCGGTATCAGGGAACTACGAGCAGTACTTC

D gene: .
V gene: TRBV2
J gene: TRBJ1-1
clone size: many
CDR3 protein: CANPRTGNTEAFF
CDR3 DNA: TGTGCCAACCCGAGGACGGGAAACACTGAAGCTTTCTTT

D gene: .
V gene: TRBV27
J gene: TRBJ2-4
clone size: few
CDR3 protein: CASRALSKNIQYF
CDR3 DNA: TGTGCCAGCAGAGCGTTATCTAAGAACATTCAGTACTTC

D gene: .
V gene: TRBV7-9
J gene: TRBJ2-7
clone size: few
CDR3 protein: CASSFPGQIYEQYF
CDR3 DNA: TGTGCCAGCAGCTTCCCGGGACAAATCTACGAGCAGTACTTC

D gene: .
V gene: TRBV18
J gene: TRBJ2-2
clone size: many
CDR3 protein: CASSPLPLNTGELFF
CDR3 DNA: TGTGCCAGCTCACCATTACCTTTAAACACCGGGGAGCTGTTTTTT

D gene: TRBD2
V gene: TRBV29-1
J gene: TRBJ2-1
clone size: .
CDR3 protein: CSVEDPATSGQFF
CDR3 DNA: TGCAGCGTTGAAGATCCAGCGACTAGCGGGCAGTTCTTC

D gene: .
V gene: TRBV3-1
J gene: TRBJ2-3
clone size: few
CDR3 protein: CASSQPLATGDTQYF
CDR3 DNA: TGTGCCAGCAGCCAACCCCTAGCGACGGGAGATACGCAGTATTTT

D gene: .
V gene: TRBV5-6
J gene: TRBJ2-3
clone size: .
CDR3 protein: CASSLFRGTDTQYF
CDR3 DNA: TGTGCCAGCAGCTTGTTCAGGGGAACAGATACGCAGTATTTT

D gene: .
V gene: TRBV2
J gene: TRBJ2-2
clone size: few
CDR3 protein: CASSEALFLGMGWGGPNTGELFF
CDR3 DNA: TGTGCCAGCAGTGAAGCGCTCTTCTTGGGAATGGGGTGGGGGGGCCCGAACACCGGGGAGCTGTTTTTT

D gene: .
V gene: TRBV12-3/TRBV12-4
J gene: TRBJ1-2
clone size: .
CDR3 protein: CASRQDFYGYTF
CDR3 DNA: TGTGCCAGCAGACAGGATTTCTATGGCTACACCTTC

D gene: TRBD2
V gene: TRBV5-1
J gene: TRBJ2-3
clone size: .
CDR3 protein: CASSFQAGGPDTQYF
CDR3 DNA: TGCGCCAGCAGCTTCCAAGCGGGGGGGCCAGATACGCAGTATTTT

D gene: TRBD1
V gene: TRBV28
J gene: TRBJ2-5
clone size: many
CDR3 protein: CASSLGQGVETQYF
CDR3 DNA: TGTGCCAGCAGTTTAGGACAGGGGGTAGAGACCCAGTACTTC

D gene: TRBD1
V gene: TRBV27
J gene: TRBJ1-2
clone size: few
CDR3 protein: CASSLSGQGYGYTF
CDR3 DNA: TGTGCCAGCAGTTTATCTGGACAGGGCTATGGCTACACCTTC

D gene: .
V gene: TRBV15
J gene: TRBJ2-1
clone size: few
CDR3 protein: CATSRDPAGSYNEQFF
CDR3 DNA: TGTGCCACCAGCAGAGATCCGGCAGGGTCTTACAATGAGCAGTTCTTC

D gene: .
V gene: TRBV20-1
J gene: TRBJ2-7
clone size: .
CDR3 protein: CSARTGSHYEQYF
CDR3 DNA: TGCAGTGCTAGGACAGGATCTCACTACGAGCAGTACTTC

D gene: .
V gene: TRBV7-2
J gene: TRBJ2-7
clone size: many
CDR3 protein: CASSLYTGASSYEQYF
CDR3 DNA: TGTGCCAGCAGCTTATATACCGGGGCGAGCTCCTACGAGCAGTACTTC

D gene: .
V gene: TRBV11-2
J gene: TRBJ2-5
clone size: many
CDR3 protein: CASSLSLQETQYF
CDR3 DNA: TGTGCCAGCAGCTTATCCCTCCAAGAGACCCAGTACTTC

D gene: TRBD2
V gene: TRBV5-4
J gene: TRBJ2-7
clone size: .
CDR3 protein: CASSFSGRAYEQYF
CDR3 DNA: TGTGCCAGCAGCTTTAGCGGGAGGGCCTACGAGCAGTACTTC

D gene: TRBD2
V gene: TRBV30
J gene: TRBJ2-1
clone size: many
CDR3 protein: CAGTSGPGGQFF
CDR3 DNA: TGTGCCGGTACTAGCGGGCCGGGGGGGCAGTTCTTC

D gene: TRBD2
V gene: TRBV5-1
J gene: TRBJ2-5
clone size: .
CDR3 protein: CASSWGSSGSRETQYF
CDR3 DNA: TGCGCCAGCAGCTGGGGATCTAGCGGGAGTAGAGAGACCCAGTACTTC

D gene: .
V gene: TRBV6-2/TRBV6-3
J gene: TRBJ1-1
clone size: .
CDR3 protein: CASSGGGEWNTEAFF
CDR3 DNA: TGTGCCAGCAGTGGGGGGGGAGAGTGGAACACTGAAGCTTTCTTT

D gene: .
V gene: TRBV24-1
J gene: TRBJ1-5
clone size: many
CDR3 protein: CATVLSASGAQHF
CDR3 DNA: TGTGCCACCGTTTTATCGGCTTCGGGGGCCCAGCATTTT

D gene: TRBD1
V gene: TRBV10-3
J gene: TRBJ2-5
clone size: many
CDR3 protein: CAISEPYGQGAETQYF
CDR3 DNA: TGTGCCATCAGTGAGCCGTATGGACAGGGGGCAGAGACCCAGTACTTC

D gene: TRBD1
V gene: TRBV29-1
J gene: TRBJ2-4
clone size: .
CDR3 protein: CSVEGQGDGFRSVQYF
CDR3 DNA: TGCAGCGTTGAGGGACAGGGCGACGGATTTAGAAGTGTTCAGTACTTC

D gene: TRBD2
V gene: TRBV29-1
J gene: TRBJ2-1
clone size: many
CDR3 protein: CSAGRKLAVLDNEQFF
CDR3 DNA: TGCAGCGCAGGGCGTAAACTAGCGGTTTTAGATAATGAGCAGTTCTTC

D gene: .
V gene: TRBV27
J gene: TRBJ1-1
clone size: many
CDR3 protein: CASSLGGLAEAFF
CDR3 DNA: TGTGCCAGCAGTTTGGGGGGGCTCGCTGAAGCTTTCTTT

D gene: .
V gene: TRBV11-2
J gene: TRBJ2-3
clone size: few
CDR3 protein: CASSLGGPSTDTQYF
CDR3 DNA: TGTGCCAGCAGCTTAGGGGGTCCTAGCACAGATACGCAGTATTTT